These 8 T cell receptor beta chains originate from one sample sequenced in a study of breast tumors, draining lymph nodes, adjacent tissues. Breast cancer patients provided tissue from their axillary draining lymph nodes. Each CDR3 protein gets one entry after TCRdb re-called the multiplex PCR reads with MiXCR. Of 80,000 to 130,000 distinct CDR3 sequences in the sample, 21% are singletons; the top ten hold under 1.5%. The sequencing input was axillary lymph node tissue. The source is a female donor with breast cancer. Some clones in this sample may be carry-over from other donors' samples.

Worth noting for this clonotype: This likely comes from a read error, as the CDR3 has no conserved phenylalanine or tryptophan at its end. No DNA is shown, since the ends of the CDR3 on it are uncertain; the CDR3 is the one TCRdb lists. The rearrangement uses TRBV7-9 and TRBJ2-1; the D call in the table, TRBD1, was not verified against the DNA. In germline, CDR1 is SEHNR, CDR2 FQNEAQ (reference sequence). The CDR3 contains 14 residues when both ends are counted. This chain's CDR3 is CASSTKGQGNERFL.

This clonotype has a count of ten or more. The chain is built from TRBV20-1 and TRBJ2-1; TRBD2 aligns across 7 bases. V shed 5 bases, J shed 14 bases, and the junction held 12 bases outside the gene matches. In germline, CDR1 is DFQATT, CDR2 SNEGSKA (reference sequence). This CDR3 region has 12 residues. The CDR3 nucleotides are TGCAGTGCTGTCCATGGGGGGGACTACGAGTTCTTC. Residues: CSAVHGGDYEFF.

This clonotype was detected ten times or more. CDR3: CASSVVGGPETQYF. In DNA form, the CDR3 reads TGTGCCAGCAGCGTGGTGGGAGGGCCAGAGACCCAGTACTTC. The chain joins TRBV9 to TRBJ2-5; 7 bases map to TRBD2. The V segment lost 2 bases and the J segment 4 bases; nucleotides outside the gene matches: 5. From germline, CDR1 is SGDLS and CDR2 YYNGEE. The CDR3 extends over 14 amino acids.

The sample holds many counts of this clonotype. This chain connects TRBV9 to TRBJ2-3; 8 bases agree with TRBD2. The CDR3 loop spans 15 amino acids. Trimming at V came to 3 bases and at J to 4 bases, leaving 7 bases not matched to a gene. Looked up from germline, CDR1 is SGDLS and CDR2 is YYNGEE. CDR3: CASSARGGGADTQYF. DNA of the CDR3: TGTGCCAGCAGCGCACGGGGGGGCGGGGCAGATACGCAGTATTTT.

This clonotype was seen repeatedly, ten times or more. The chain has TRBV11-3 and TRBJ2-3; D gene unclear. This CDR3 has 14 residues. Trimming stripped 1 base from V and 7 bases from J, with 12 bases between. Germline V lookup: CDR1 SGHNT, CDR2 YENEEA. CDR3 nucleotide sequence: TGTGCCAGCAGCTTAGGGTCGTCCGCTAATACGCAGTATTTT. Protein sequence: CASSLGSSANTQYF.

This clonotype was detected ten times or more. This chain connects TRBV14 to TRBJ2-1; 7 positions agree with TRBD2. The CDR3 extends over 15 amino acids. With V trimmed by 1 base and J by 2 bases, 2 bases remained unmatched. Germline CDR1 is SGHDN and CDR2 is FVKESK. The CDR3 sequence is CASSQVGGPYNEQFF. The DNA for the CDR3 is TGTGCCAGCAGCCAAGTGGGAGGGCCCTACAATGAGCAGTTCTTC.

Many counts were recorded for this clonotype. The chain combines TRBV20-1 with TRBJ2-5; D is perhaps TRBD2 (5 bases). CDR1 and CDR2 (germline): DFQATT, SNEGSKA (reference sequence). V was shortened by 0 bases and J by 5 bases, with 13 bases between the two germline ends. The CDR3 consists of 14 residues. CDR3: CSARDQRGGETQYF. In DNA, the CDR3 is TGCAGTGCTAGAGATCAACGGGGTGGGGAGACCCAGTACTTC.

This clonotype was recorded at least ten times. This chain links TRBV20-1 with TRBJ2-5; no definite D call. Germline values: CDR1 DFQATT, CDR2 SNEGSKA (reference sequence). The CDR3 extends over 16 amino acids. The V and J ends lost 0 bases and 1 base respectively, with 15 bases between them. CDR3 protein: CSARDYKEALQETQYF. The CDR3 region has the DNA TGCAGTGCTAGAGATTATAAAGAGGCCCTCCAAGAGACCCAGTACTTC.